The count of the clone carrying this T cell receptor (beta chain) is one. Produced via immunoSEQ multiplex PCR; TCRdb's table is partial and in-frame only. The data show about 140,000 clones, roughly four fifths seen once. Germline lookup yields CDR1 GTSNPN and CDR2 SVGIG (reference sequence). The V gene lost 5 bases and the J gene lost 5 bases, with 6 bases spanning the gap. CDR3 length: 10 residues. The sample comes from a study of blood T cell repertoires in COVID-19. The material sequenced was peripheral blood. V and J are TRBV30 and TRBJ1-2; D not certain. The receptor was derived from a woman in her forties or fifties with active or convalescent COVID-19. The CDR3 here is CAWYSYGYTF. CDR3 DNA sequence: TGTGCCTGGTACTCATATGGCTACACCTTC.